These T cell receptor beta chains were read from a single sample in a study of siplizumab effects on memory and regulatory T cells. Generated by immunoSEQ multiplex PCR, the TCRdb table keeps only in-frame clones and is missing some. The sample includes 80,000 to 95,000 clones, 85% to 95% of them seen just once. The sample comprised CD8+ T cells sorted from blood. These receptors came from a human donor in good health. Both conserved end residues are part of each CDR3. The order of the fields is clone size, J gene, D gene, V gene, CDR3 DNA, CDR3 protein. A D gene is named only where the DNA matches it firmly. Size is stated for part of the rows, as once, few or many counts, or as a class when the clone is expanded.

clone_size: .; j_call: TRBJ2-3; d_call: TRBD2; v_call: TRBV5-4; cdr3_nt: TGTGCCAGCAGATTAGCGGGGTACACAGATACGCAGTATTTT; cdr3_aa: CASRLAGYTDTQYF
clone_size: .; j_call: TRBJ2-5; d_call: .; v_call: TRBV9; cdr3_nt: TGTGCCAGCAGTGAAGGGGGGCTGGGAGAGACCCAGTACTTC; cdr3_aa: CASSEGGLGETQYF
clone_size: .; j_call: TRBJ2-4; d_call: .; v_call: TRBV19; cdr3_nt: TGTGCCAGTAGTATAGGGGAGAGGGGCGCCAAAAACATTCAGTACTTC; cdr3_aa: CASSIGERGAKNIQYF
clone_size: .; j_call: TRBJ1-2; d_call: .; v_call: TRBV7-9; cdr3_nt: TGTGCCAGCAGCTTCTCCGCACAAACTGCTAACTATGGCTACACCTTC; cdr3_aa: CASSFSAQTANYGYTF
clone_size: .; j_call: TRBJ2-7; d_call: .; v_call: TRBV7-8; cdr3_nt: TGTGCCAGCAGCTTACGGACGGTCGATCCGGAGCAGTACTTC; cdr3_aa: CASSLRTVDPEQYF
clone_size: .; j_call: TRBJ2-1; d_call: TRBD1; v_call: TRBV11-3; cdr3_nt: TGTGCCAGCAGCGCCGACGCCGGGACAGGACTATACAATGAGCAGTTCTTC; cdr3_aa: CASSADAGTGLYNEQFF
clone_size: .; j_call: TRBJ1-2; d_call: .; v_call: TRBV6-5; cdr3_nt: TGTGCCAGCAGTGATAAAGGGATTTATGGCTACACCTTC; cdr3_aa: CASSDKGIYGYTF
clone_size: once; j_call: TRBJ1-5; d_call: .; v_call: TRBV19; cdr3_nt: TGTGCCAGTAGTATTACCGGCGGGAGTGGGCAGCCCCAGCATTTT; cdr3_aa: CASSITGGSGQPQHF
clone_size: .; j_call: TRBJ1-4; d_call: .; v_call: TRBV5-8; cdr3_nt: TGTGCCAGCAGTAGTGGCCGGGAAAAACTGTTTTTT; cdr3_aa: CASSSGREKLFF
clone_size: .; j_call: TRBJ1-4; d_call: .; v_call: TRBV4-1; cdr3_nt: TGCGCCAGCAGCCAAGACAGGACCCGAAGGGATGAAAAACTGTTTTTT; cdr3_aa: CASSQDRTRRDEKLFF
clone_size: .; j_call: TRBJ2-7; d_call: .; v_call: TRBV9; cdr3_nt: TGTGCCAGCAGCGTAGAAGGGAACCCCTACGAGCAGTACTTC; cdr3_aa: CASSVEGNPYEQYF
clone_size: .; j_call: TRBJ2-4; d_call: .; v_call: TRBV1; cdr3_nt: TGCACCAGCAGCCCACCGTGGGGGACACGGGCCAAAAACATTCAGTACTTC; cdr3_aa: CTSSPPWGTRAKNIQYF
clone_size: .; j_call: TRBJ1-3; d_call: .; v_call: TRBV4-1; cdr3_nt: TGCGCCAGCAGCCTTGATACTACTGGAAACACCATATATTTT; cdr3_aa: CASSLDTTGNTIYF
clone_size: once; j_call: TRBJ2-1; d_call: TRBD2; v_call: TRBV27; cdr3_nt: TGTGCCAGCAGTTCCTTTATACCGGTCCGGGCGGGGGCCTACAATGAGCAGTTCTTC; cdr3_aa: CASSSFIPVRAGAYNEQFF
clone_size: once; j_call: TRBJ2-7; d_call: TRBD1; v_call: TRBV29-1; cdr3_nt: TGCAGCGTCACAGGGGGAGTTAACTACGAGCAGTACTTC; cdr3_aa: CSVTGGVNYEQYF
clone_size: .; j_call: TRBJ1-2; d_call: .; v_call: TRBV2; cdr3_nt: TGTGCCAGCAGTGACAGGGCCTACTATGGCTACACCTTC; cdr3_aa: CASSDRAYYGYTF
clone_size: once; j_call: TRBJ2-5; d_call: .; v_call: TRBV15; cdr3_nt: TGTGCCACCAGCAGAGTAGAGTTGAGAGGGACCCAGTACTTC; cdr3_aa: CATSRVELRGTQYF
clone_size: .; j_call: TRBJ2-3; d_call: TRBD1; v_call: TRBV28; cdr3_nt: TGTGCCAGCAGTTCTTCCACCGGGACAGAGATATCGGGCACAGATACGCAGTATTTT; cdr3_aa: CASSSSTGTEISGTDTQYF
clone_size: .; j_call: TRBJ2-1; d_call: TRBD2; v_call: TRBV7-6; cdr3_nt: TGTGCCAGCAGCCTCCAGCGGGAGGGCCTGAACAATGAGCAGTTCTTC; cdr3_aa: CASSLQREGLNNEQFF
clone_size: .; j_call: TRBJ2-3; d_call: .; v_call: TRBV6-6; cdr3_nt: TGTGCCAGCAGTCTTAGCACAGATACGCAGTATTTT; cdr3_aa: CASSLSTDTQYF
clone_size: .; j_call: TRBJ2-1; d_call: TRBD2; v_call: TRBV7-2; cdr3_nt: TGTGCCAGCAGCCCGGGGACTAGCGAAGGTCTTTTTAATGAGCAGTTCTTC; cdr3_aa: CASSPGTSEGLFNEQFF
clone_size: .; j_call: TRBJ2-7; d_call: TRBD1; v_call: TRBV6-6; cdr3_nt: TGTGCCAGCACCGACCGGGACAGGGTCTACGAGCAGTACTTC; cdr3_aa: CASTDRDRVYEQYF
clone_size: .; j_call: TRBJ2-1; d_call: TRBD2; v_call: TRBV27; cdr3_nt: TGTGCCAGCAGTTTATCCGACGGGAGGGCATACAATGAGCAGTTCTTC; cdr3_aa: CASSLSDGRAYNEQFF
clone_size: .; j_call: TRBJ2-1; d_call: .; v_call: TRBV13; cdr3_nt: TGTGCCAGCAGCTTATTCCAGGACATACTGAATGAGCAGTTCTTC; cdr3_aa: CASSLFQDILNEQFF
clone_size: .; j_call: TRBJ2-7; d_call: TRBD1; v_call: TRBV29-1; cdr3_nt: TGCAGCGTTGAAGCCCTAGGCGTCCAGGGGGCGGAAAACGAGCAGTACTTC; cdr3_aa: CSVEALGVQGAENEQYF
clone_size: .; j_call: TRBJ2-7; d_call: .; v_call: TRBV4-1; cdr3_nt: TGCGCCAGCAGCCAAGAAAGAATAGGGGGAAGCTCCTACGAGCAGTACTTC; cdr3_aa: CASSQERIGGSSYEQYF
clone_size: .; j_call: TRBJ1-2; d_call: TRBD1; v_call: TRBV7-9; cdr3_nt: TGTGCCAGCAGCTTAGAGGGGACAGGGGACTATGGCTACACCTTC; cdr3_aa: CASSLEGTGDYGYTF
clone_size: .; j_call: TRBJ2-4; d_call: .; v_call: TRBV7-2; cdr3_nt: TGTGCCAGCAGCTTTACCCCGGTTTCGGCCAAAAACATTCAGTACTTC; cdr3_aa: CASSFTPVSAKNIQYF
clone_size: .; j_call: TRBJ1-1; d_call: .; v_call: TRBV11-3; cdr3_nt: TGTGCCAGCAGCGCGTGGGGGGCGGCCACTGAAGCTTTCTTT; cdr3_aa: CASSAWGAATEAFF
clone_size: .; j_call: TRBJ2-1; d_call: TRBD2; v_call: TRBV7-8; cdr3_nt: TGTGCCAGCAGTTCCAGCGGGAGTGCCTACAATGAGCAGTTCTTC; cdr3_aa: CASSSSGSAYNEQFF
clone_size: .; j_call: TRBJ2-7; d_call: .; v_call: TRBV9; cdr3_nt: TGTGCCAGCAGCGTTGGTGTCATAGGCTACGAGCAGTACTTC; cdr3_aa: CASSVGVIGYEQYF
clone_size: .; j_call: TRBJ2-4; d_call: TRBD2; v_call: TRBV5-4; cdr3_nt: TGTGCCAGCAGCTCCCCCCACTACCCAGGTACTAGCGGCAAAAACATTCAGTACTTC; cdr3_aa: CASSSPHYPGTSGKNIQYF